The rows below give T cell receptor beta chains drawn from one sample of a study of cytomegalovirus exposure and HLA in healthy donors. Method: immunoSEQ multiplex PCR; TCRdb's copy keeps in-frame clones and lacks some. The sample lists around 130,000 clones, more than 80% seen once, with about 1.8% in the top ten. Sequencing was carried out using PBMCs. These receptors all come from a man aged 40-49 years in good health and CMV-seronegative. The CDR3 runs from the conserved cysteine through the conserved F or W. The D gene is left open where the match is weak. For some rows the clone size is stated as once, few or many, or as a class when expanded; others skip it.

v_gene: TRBV19; len: 14; j_gene: TRBJ2-7; d_gene: -; abundance: -; CDR3nt: TGTGCCAGTAGTAGAGGTGGGAGGCCGTACGAGCAGTACTTC; CDR3aa: CASSRGGRPYEQYF
v_gene: TRBV4-3; len: 15; j_gene: TRBJ1-1; d_gene: -; abundance: -; CDR3nt: TGCGCCAGCAGCCAATTCCGAGGGGGACGGGTTGAAGCTTTCTTT; CDR3aa: CASSQFRGGRVEAFF
v_gene: TRBV30; len: 11; j_gene: TRBJ2-7; d_gene: -; abundance: -; CDR3nt: TGTGCCTGGAGTCTCGGGGTCGAGCAGTACTTC; CDR3aa: CAWSLGVEQYF
v_gene: TRBV29-1; len: 13; j_gene: TRBJ2-7; d_gene: TRBD2; abundance: -; CDR3nt: TGCAGCGTTGAAGGGACTAGCGACTACGAGCAGTACTTC; CDR3aa: CSVEGTSDYEQYF
v_gene: TRBV4-3; len: 20; j_gene: TRBJ2-6; d_gene: TRBD2; abundance: -; CDR3nt: TGCGCCAGCAGCCAAGGGACCGGTAGCGGGGTGGGATCTGGGGCCAACGTCCTGACTTTC; CDR3aa: CASSQGTGSGVGSGANVLTF
v_gene: TRBV30; len: 16; j_gene: TRBJ1-1; d_gene: TRBD1; abundance: -; CDR3nt: TGTGCCTGGAGTGGAAAAGGGGAGGTCCACGCAGGGGGAGCTTTCTTT; CDR3aa: CAWSGKGEVHAGGAFF
v_gene: TRBV18; len: 15; j_gene: TRBJ2-3; d_gene: -; abundance: once; CDR3nt: TGTGCCAGCTCACCGGATGGGGCTAGCACAGATACGCAGTATTTT; CDR3aa: CASSPDGASTDTQYF
v_gene: TRBV30; len: 14; j_gene: TRBJ2-5; d_gene: -; abundance: -; CDR3nt: TGTGCCTGGAGTTTGTCTGGGGGCGTAGAGACCCAGTACTTC; CDR3aa: CAWSLSGGVETQYF
v_gene: TRBV27; len: 15; j_gene: TRBJ2-3; d_gene: TRBD2; abundance: once; CDR3nt: TGTGCCAGCAGTTACGACCCCGGGGGGTCTTTTTCGCAGTATTTT; CDR3aa: CASSYDPGGSFSQYF
v_gene: TRBV4-3; len: 13; j_gene: TRBJ1-5; d_gene: -; abundance: -; CDR3nt: TGCGCCAGCAGCCAAGTCCTTAATCAGCCCCAGCATTTT; CDR3aa: CASSQVLNQPQHF
v_gene: TRBV7-9; len: 16; j_gene: TRBJ1-1; d_gene: -; abundance: -; CDR3nt: TGTGCCAGCAGCTTAGGGACTAGGATGGTGAACACTGAAGCTTTCTTT; CDR3aa: CASSLGTRMVNTEAFF
v_gene: TRBV7-9; len: 13; j_gene: TRBJ2-3; d_gene: -; abundance: -; CDR3nt: TGTGCCAGCAGCTTCGCAGTGTTTGATACGCAGTATTTT; CDR3aa: CASSFAVFDTQYF
v_gene: TRBV18; len: 13; j_gene: TRBJ1-2; d_gene: -; abundance: -; CDR3nt: TGTGCCAGCGGGGAGACCTTAGGTGATGGCTACACCTTC; CDR3aa: CASGETLGDGYTF
v_gene: TRBV5-1; len: 15; j_gene: TRBJ2-7; d_gene: -; abundance: -; CDR3nt: TGCGCCAGCAGCTTGGCCGGGAAAAGTTGGAACGAGCAGTACTTC; CDR3aa: CASSLAGKSWNEQYF
v_gene: TRBV5-1; len: 13; j_gene: TRBJ2-6; d_gene: -; abundance: -; CDR3nt: TGCGCCAGCAGCACTGGACTCCTCAAAGTCCTGACTTTC; CDR3aa: CASSTGLLKVLTF
v_gene: TRBV19; len: 13; j_gene: TRBJ1-2; d_gene: -; abundance: -; CDR3nt: TGTGCCAGTAGTATGAGTAGGGGTTCTGGCTACACCTTC; CDR3aa: CASSMSRGSGYTF
v_gene: TRBV6-4; len: 13; j_gene: TRBJ2-1; d_gene: TRBD2; abundance: -; CDR3nt: TGTGCCAGCAGAGTAACTAGCGGTGGTGAGCAGTTCTTC; CDR3aa: CASRVTSGGEQFF
v_gene: TRBV10-3; len: 15; j_gene: TRBJ2-3; d_gene: TRBD1; abundance: once; CDR3nt: TGTGCCATCAGGCTGGGACAGGGGGCGGGAGATACGCAGTATTTT; CDR3aa: CAIRLGQGAGDTQYF
v_gene: TRBV28; len: 13; j_gene: TRBJ1-2; d_gene: -; abundance: once; CDR3nt: TGTGCCAGCAGTGCCGACACTAACTATGGCTACACCTTC; CDR3aa: CASSADTNYGYTF
v_gene: TRBV4-2; len: 15; j_gene: TRBJ2-3; d_gene: -; abundance: few; CDR3nt: TGTGCCAGCAGCCAGACTACCCTCAGCACAGATACGCAGTATTTT; CDR3aa: CASSQTTLSTDTQYF
v_gene: TRBV5-1; len: 14; j_gene: TRBJ1-6; d_gene: -; abundance: -; CDR3nt: TGCGCCAGCAGCCCCGGGACTGGGAATTCACCCCTCCACTTT; CDR3aa: CASSPGTGNSPLHF
v_gene: TRBV15; len: 16; j_gene: TRBJ1-4; d_gene: -; abundance: -; CDR3nt: TGTGCCACCAGCAGATGGGGCGATCAGGACGGTGAAAAACTGTTTTTT; CDR3aa: CATSRWGDQDGEKLFF
v_gene: TRBV19; len: 15; j_gene: TRBJ1-2; d_gene: -; abundance: -; CDR3nt: TGTGCCAGTAGTGTCCAACAGGGACAACCCTATGGCTACACCTTC; CDR3aa: CASSVQQGQPYGYTF
v_gene: TRBV27; len: 15; j_gene: TRBJ2-7; d_gene: TRBD1; abundance: -; CDR3nt: TGTGCCAGCAGTCTTCATAGGCTCGGGACAGTCAAGCAGTACTTC; CDR3aa: CASSLHRLGTVKQYF
v_gene: TRBV6-6; len: 15; j_gene: TRBJ2-1; d_gene: -; abundance: -; CDR3nt: TGTGCCAGCAGTTGGGGGGGGGCATTTGGCAATGAGCAGTTCTTC; CDR3aa: CASSWGGAFGNEQFF
v_gene: TRBV6-5; len: 13; j_gene: TRBJ2-7; d_gene: -; abundance: -; CDR3nt: TGTGCCAGCAGCTCCGGACTCTTTTGGGAGCAGTACTTC; CDR3aa: CASSSGLFWEQYF
v_gene: TRBV27; len: 14; j_gene: TRBJ1-2; d_gene: -; abundance: -; CDR3nt: TGTGCCAGCAGTGAAAATTCAGCTAACTATGGCTACACCTTC; CDR3aa: CASSENSANYGYTF
v_gene: TRBV5-1; len: 13; j_gene: TRBJ2-1; d_gene: -; abundance: -; CDR3nt: TGCGCCAGCAGCACACAGGGCTACAATGAGCAGTTCTTC; CDR3aa: CASSTQGYNEQFF
v_gene: TRBV6-6; len: 14; j_gene: TRBJ2-1; d_gene: TRBD2; abundance: few; CDR3nt: TGTGCCAGCAGTTACTATGGGACTAGCAATGAGCAGTTCTTC; CDR3aa: CASSYYGTSNEQFF
v_gene: TRBV19; len: 13; j_gene: TRBJ2-7; d_gene: -; abundance: once; CDR3nt: TGTGCCAGTAGATCCCCCGAGGCCTACGAGCAGTACTTC; CDR3aa: CASRSPEAYEQYF
v_gene: TRBV18; len: 15; j_gene: TRBJ1-2; d_gene: TRBD1; abundance: -; CDR3nt: TGTGCCAGCTCACCAGGACAGGGAAGAAACTATGGCTACACCTTC; CDR3aa: CASSPGQGRNYGYTF
v_gene: TRBV19; len: 14; j_gene: TRBJ1-1; d_gene: -; abundance: few; CDR3nt: TGTGCCAGTAGAGGGGCCGGAGCGAACACTGAAGCTTTCTTT; CDR3aa: CASRGAGANTEAFF
v_gene: TRBV19; len: 14; j_gene: TRBJ2-7; d_gene: -; abundance: -; CDR3nt: TGTGCCAGTAGAGTACTAGCAGGACCCTACGAGCAGTACTTC; CDR3aa: CASRVLAGPYEQYF
v_gene: TRBV19; len: 15; j_gene: TRBJ1-5; d_gene: -; abundance: -; CDR3nt: TGTGCCAGTAAACCCCGGGACAATAGCAATCAGCCCCAGCATTTT; CDR3aa: CASKPRDNSNQPQHF
v_gene: TRBV6-1; len: 15; j_gene: TRBJ2-2; d_gene: TRBD2; abundance: -; CDR3nt: TGTGCCAGTACTAGCGGGGGGGCCGATACCGGGGAGCTGTTTTTT; CDR3aa: CASTSGGADTGELFF
v_gene: TRBV11-2; len: 12; j_gene: TRBJ1-1; d_gene: -; abundance: once; CDR3nt: TGTGCCAGCAGCTTAGTGGCACCTGAAGCTTTCTTT; CDR3aa: CASSLVAPEAFF
v_gene: TRBV7-2; len: 15; j_gene: TRBJ2-1; d_gene: TRBD2; abundance: -; CDR3nt: TGTGCCAGCAGCTCGCCGGGACTAGCGGCTAGAGGGCAGTTCTTC; CDR3aa: CASSSPGLAARGQFF
v_gene: TRBV7-2; len: 16; j_gene: TRBJ1-4; d_gene: -; abundance: few; CDR3nt: TGTGCCAGCAGCTTAGGCCCGAGGGTCTCGAATGAAAAACTGTTTTTT; CDR3aa: CASSLGPRVSNEKLFF
v_gene: TRBV18; len: 15; j_gene: TRBJ2-3; d_gene: TRBD1; abundance: -; CDR3nt: TGTGCCAGCTCACCCTCAGGGGGTAGGGCAGATACGCAGTATTTT; CDR3aa: CASSPSGGRADTQYF
v_gene: TRBV27; len: 16; j_gene: TRBJ2-7; d_gene: TRBD2; abundance: -; CDR3nt: TGTGCCAGCAGTCTCGGACTAGCGGGATACGCCTACGAGCAGTACTTC; CDR3aa: CASSLGLAGYAYEQYF
v_gene: TRBV5-4; len: 18; j_gene: TRBJ1-6; d_gene: -; abundance: -; CDR3nt: TGTGCCAGCAGCTTGGTTGGAAGGGGCCGGGTTTCTAATTCACCCCTCCACTTT; CDR3aa: CASSLVGRGRVSNSPLHF